A single sample is the source of the 14 T cell receptor beta chains below, sequenced in a study of human T cells and chemical hapten exposure. The time point was: patch test 2, 6 weeks after DPC sensitization. The treatment: therapeutic diphenylcyclopropenone sensitization with weekly scalp DPC. TCRdb redid the calling of the RACE reads with MiXCR, one entry per CDR3 protein. This sample has a few hundred thousand distinct CDR3 sequences, with about 6.3% found just once. The starting material was whole blood, obtained in connection with sensitization to the hapten diphenylcyclopropenone (DPC). The receptor set was obtained from a woman aged 18-29 years with alopecia areata. Some clones in this sample may be carry-over from other donors' samples.

V is TRBV24-1 and J is TRBJ2-3; D is unclear. Trimming cost V 3 bases and J 6 bases, with 15 bases left between them. The CDR3 consists of 15 residues. CDR1 is KGHDR and CDR2 is SFDVKD in the germline V gene. The CDR3 here is CATSDPGQKGDTQYF. The DNA for the CDR3 is TGTGCCACCAGTGATCCGGGCCAAAAAGGCGATACGCAGTATTTT.

V usage is TRBV5-1 and J usage is TRBJ2-1; TRBD1 is a possible D gene (6 bases). This CDR3 contains 15 residues. Germline V CDR1 and CDR2: SGHRS, YFSETQ. V lost 10 bases and J lost 7, with 24 bases in between. CDR3 coding DNA: TGCGCCTGCAATTTCCGGGACCTAGGGGGTAATGAGCAGTTCTTC. Its protein product is CACNFRDLGGNEQFF.

As to this clonotype: This may arise from a read error, as a much more abundant clone is one base away. CDR3 in DNA: TGTGCCAGCAGCCCCCCGGAGGGCAGGTTCACTGAAGCTTTCTTT. This sequence encodes CASSPPEGRFTEAFF. The chain has TRBV6-2 or TRBV6-3 and TRBJ1-1; D is unclear. The CDR3 has 15 amino acids. Germline-derived CDR1 and CDR2 are MNHEY and SVGEGT. Trimming took 6 bases from V and 4 from J, leaving 18 bases between them.

This clonotype was recorded many times. This chain uses TRBV5-1 with TRBJ2-4; TRBD1 aligns across 7 bases. Unmatched junction bases numbered 10, after V lost 4 bases and J lost 0 bases. Looked up from germline, CDR1 is SGHRS and CDR2 is YFSETQ. The CDR3 sequence is 17 residues long. For the CDR3, the DNA is TGCGCCAGCAGCGCACAGGGGCGCGGGCGAGCCAAAAACATTCAGTACTTC. It encodes CASSAQGRGRAKNIQYF.

For this clonotype: One end of the junction is discordant with germline, which a read error may explain. CDR3 residues: CASGQDWPGNTEAFF. CDR3 in DNA: TGCGCCAGCGGCCAAGATTGGCCCGGCAACACTGAAGCTTTCTTT. This chain connects TRBV4-3 to TRBJ1-1; D gene ambiguous. The CDR3 loop spans 15 amino acids. Germline loops: CDR1 LGHNA, CDR2 YSLEER.

V usage is TRBV28 and J usage is TRBJ2-3; D is tentatively TRBD1 or TRBD2 (6 bases each). Per the germline V gene, CDR1 is MDHEN and CDR2 is SYDVKM. V dropped 1 base and J dropped 2 bases, with 16 bases sitting between them. The CDR3 consists of 17 residues. CDR3 region: CASSLSGGGLNTDTQYF. CDR3 DNA sequence: TGTGCCAGCAGTTTATCTGGAGGGGGACTTAACACAGATACGCAGTATTTT. The variable domain in full, with the rest retrieved from reference TRBV28 and TRBJ2-3, is DVKVTQSSRYLVKRTGEKVFLECVQDMDHENMFWYRQDPGLGLRLIYFSYDVKMKEKGDIPEGYSVSREKKERFSLILESASTNQTSMYLCASSLSGGGLNTDTQYFGPGTRLTVL.

This clonotype was observed many times. The gene calls are TRBV7-9 and TRBJ1-1, with D possibly TRBD1 on 5 matching bases. Germline CDR1 is SEHNR and CDR2 is FQNEAQ (reference sequence). The V end was cut by 4 bases, the J end by 3 bases, with 9 bases between. This CDR3 is built from 13 residues. As DNA, the CDR3 is TGTGCCAGCAGCTCCCTGGGGGACACTGAAGCTTTCTTT. Its translation is CASSSLGDTEAFF.

The chain has TRBV12-3 or TRBV12-4 and TRBJ2-3, with TRBD2 identical over 10 bases. The CDR3 has 17 residues. Losses at the gene ends were 5 bases for V and 1 base for J; bases not matched to a gene: 9. CDR3 in amino acids: CASSPHLAGGGTDTQYF. The CDR3 DNA is TGTGCCAGCAGTCCGCACTTAGCGGGGGGCGGCACAGATACGCAGTATTTT.

In this sample, this clonotype turned up a few times. The CDR3 loop is CASSQQGQGYGYTF. CDR3 DNA: TGTGCCAGCAGTCAACAGGGACAAGGCTATGGCTACACCTTC. The V call is TRBV7-2, the J call TRBJ1-2; D is possibly TRBD1 (6 bases). The CDR3 is made up of 14 amino acids. From germline, CDR1 is SGHTA and CDR2 FQGNSA. Deletions cut 6 bases from V and 4 bases from J, with 15 bases between.

The chain recombines TRBV6-5 with TRBJ2-5; 8 bases map to TRBD1. The CDR3 totals 14 residues. J lost 5 bases, V lost 0 bases, and 2 bases had no gene match. The germline V gene has CDR1 MNHEY and CDR2 SVGAGI. DNA of the CDR3: TGTGCCAGCAGTTACTCGGGACAGGAGGAGACCCAGTACTTC. It codes for CASSYSGQEETQYF.

The gene calls are TRBV15 and TRBJ2-1; tentative D call: TRBD2 (5 bases). The CDR3 has 14 residues. V lost 3 bases and J 4 bases, leaving 10 bases between the germline ends. Germline CDR1 and CDR2: LNHNV and YYDKDF (reference sequence). CDR3 region: CATSRKGEYNEQFF. The CDR3 DNA sequence: TGTGCCACCAGCAGGAAGGGAGAGTACAATGAGCAGTTCTTC. The variable domain in full, completed from reference TRBV15 and TRBJ2-1, reads DAMVIQNPRYQVTQFGKPVTLSCSQTLNHNVMYWYQQKSSQAPKLLFHYYDKDFNNEADTPDNFQSRRPNTSFCFLDIRSPGLGDTAMYLCATSRKGEYNEQFFGPGTRLTVL.

In its sample, this clonotype was seen many times. V and J are TRBV9 and TRBJ2-7, with no clear D. Germline V gives CDR1 SGDLS, CDR2 YYNGEE. The CDR3 consists of 13 residues. V shed 0 bases and J shed 5 bases, with 9 bases lying between them. The DNA of the CDR3 is TGTGCCAGCAGCGTAGCTGGTTTGGACGAGCAGTACTTC. Protein: CASSVAGLDEQYF.

In this sample, this clonotype turned up many times. The V and J genes are TRBV4-2 and TRBJ2-1; 9 bases match TRBD2. Germline CDR1 reads LGHNA; CDR2 reads YNFKEQ. This CDR3 comprises 16 residues. V shed 0 bases and J 1 base; nucleotides not matched to a gene: 1. CDR3: CASSQEAGGSYNEQFF. The CDR3 region has the DNA TGTGCCAGCAGCCAAGAAGCGGGGGGTTCCTACAATGAGCAGTTCTTC.

The chain employs TRBV27 and TRBJ1-2; perhaps TRBD1 as D (5 bases). The CDR3 spans 14 residues. Germline V CDR1 and CDR2: MNHEY, SMNVEV (reference sequence). Trimming removed 0 bases from V and 8 bases from J, with 13 bases in between. DNA of the CDR3: TGTGCCAGCAGTTTATCCTACAGGTCGGGGGGCTACACCTTC. It yields the protein CASSLSYRSGGYTF.